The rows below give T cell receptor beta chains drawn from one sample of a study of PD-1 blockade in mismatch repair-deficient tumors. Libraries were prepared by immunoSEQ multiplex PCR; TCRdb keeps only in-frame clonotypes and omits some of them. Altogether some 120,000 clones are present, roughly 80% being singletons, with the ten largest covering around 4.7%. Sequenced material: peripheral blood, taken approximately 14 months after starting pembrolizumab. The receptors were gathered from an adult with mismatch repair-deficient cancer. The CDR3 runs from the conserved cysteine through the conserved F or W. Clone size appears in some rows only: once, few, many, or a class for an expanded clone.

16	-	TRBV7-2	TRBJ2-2	CASSLISGLATGELFF
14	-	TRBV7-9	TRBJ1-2	CASSLDRGAYGYTF
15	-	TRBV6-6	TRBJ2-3	CASSLYRQVTDTQYF
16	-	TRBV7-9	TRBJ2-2	CASSWLGTGGSGELFF
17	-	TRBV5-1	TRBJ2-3	CASSLAQGPGGADTQYF
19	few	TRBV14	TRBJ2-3	CASSQDAASGLLGTDTQYF
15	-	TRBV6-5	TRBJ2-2	CASSSRQGKSGELFF
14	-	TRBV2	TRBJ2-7	CASSVLAGAEEQYF
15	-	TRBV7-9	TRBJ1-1	CASSLGVGGNTEAFF
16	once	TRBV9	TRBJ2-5	CASSVGTGNRQETQYF
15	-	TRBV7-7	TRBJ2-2	CASSSHPRGTGELFF
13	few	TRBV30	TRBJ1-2	CASLGREGGGYTF
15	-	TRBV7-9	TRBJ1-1	CASSLDSGFRTEAFF